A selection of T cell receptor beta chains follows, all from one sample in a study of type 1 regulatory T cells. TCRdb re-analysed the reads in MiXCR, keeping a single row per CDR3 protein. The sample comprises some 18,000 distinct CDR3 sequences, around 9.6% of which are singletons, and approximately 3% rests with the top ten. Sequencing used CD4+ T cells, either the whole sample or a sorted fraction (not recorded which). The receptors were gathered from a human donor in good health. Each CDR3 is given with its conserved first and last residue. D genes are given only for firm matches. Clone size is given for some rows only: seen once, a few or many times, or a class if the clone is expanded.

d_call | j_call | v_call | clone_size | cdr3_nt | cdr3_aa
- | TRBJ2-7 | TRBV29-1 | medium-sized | TGCAGCGCCCAGCAGGGCGCAGGCCATTACGAGCAGTACTTC | CSAQQGAGHYEQYF
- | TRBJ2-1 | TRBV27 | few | TGTGCCAGCCTCACGGGCGCTGAGCAGTTCTTC | CASLTGAEQFF
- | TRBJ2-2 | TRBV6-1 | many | TGTGCCAGCACCGGTGGGGTCGCGAACACCGGGGAGCTGTTTTTT | CASTGGVANTGELFF
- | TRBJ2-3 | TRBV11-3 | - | TGTGCCAGCCGCCAGGTGGTGACGGAGGAAATGGGGGACCTCAGCACAGATACGCAGTATTTT | CASRQVVTEEMGDLSTDTQYF
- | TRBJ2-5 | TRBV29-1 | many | TGCAGCGTCTCTGGGGTTTCGAGCGAGACCCAGTACTTC | CSVSGVSSETQYF
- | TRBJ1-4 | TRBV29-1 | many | TGCAGCGTAATCACGCAGTCAACTAATGAAAAACTGTTTTTT | CSVITQSTNEKLFF
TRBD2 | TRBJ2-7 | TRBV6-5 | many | TGTGCCAGCAGTGCCCGAGCGGGAGGGTCCTACGAGCAGTACTTC | CASSARAGGSYEQYF
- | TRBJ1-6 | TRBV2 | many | TGTGCCAGCAGTGAGGAGGGCAATTCACCCCTCCACTTT | CASSEEGNSPLHF
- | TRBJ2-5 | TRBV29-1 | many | TGCAGCGTTTCAGCGGGCCAAGAGACCCAGTACTTC | CSVSAGQETQYF
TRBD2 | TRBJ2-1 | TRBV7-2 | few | TGTGCCAGCAGCCCGAGCGGGATGAGCTCCTACAATGAGCAGTTCTTC | CASSPSGMSSYNEQFF
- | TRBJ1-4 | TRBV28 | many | TGTGCCAGCAGTCCTTTACACCGGGAGGTGTTTTTT | CASSPLHREVFF
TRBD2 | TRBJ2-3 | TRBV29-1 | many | TGCAGCGCCGGGACTAGCGGGACCACAGATACGCAGTATTTT | CSAGTSGTTDTQYF
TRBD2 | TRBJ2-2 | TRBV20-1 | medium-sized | TGCAGTGCTGGACTAGCGGGAGGGGGACAAACACCGGGGGAGCTGTTTTTT | CSAGLAGGGQTPGELFF
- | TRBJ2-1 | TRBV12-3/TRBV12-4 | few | TGTGCCAGCAGTTTAACCAGGAATGAGCAGTTCTTC | CASSLTRNEQFF
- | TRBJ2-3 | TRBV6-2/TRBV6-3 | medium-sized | TGTGCCAGCAGTTACTCATCGGAGGTCTGGTATTTT | CASSYSSEVWYF
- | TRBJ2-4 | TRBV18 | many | TGTGCCAGCTCACCCGAGGCACTACCCGGACGGATTCAGTACTTC | CASSPEALPGRIQYF
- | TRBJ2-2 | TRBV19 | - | TGTGCCAGTAGCACCCAACGGGGGACCGGGGAGCTGTTTTTT | CASSTQRGTGELFF
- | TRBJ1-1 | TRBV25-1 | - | TGTGCCAGCAGTGAGCAGGTTGGAGAAGCTTTCTTT | CASSEQVGEAFF
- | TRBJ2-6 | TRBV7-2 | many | TGTGCCAGCAAACCAACTACAGGGGCCAACGTCCTGACTTTC | CASKPTTGANVLTF
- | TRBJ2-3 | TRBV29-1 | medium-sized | TGCAGCGTGCCAGGGACTCTGCACACAGATACGCAGTATTTT | CSVPGTLHTDTQYF
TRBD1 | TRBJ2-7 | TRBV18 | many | TGTGCCAGCTCACCAGAGTCCCAGGGGGCGAGTGAGCAGTACTTC | CASSPESQGASEQYF
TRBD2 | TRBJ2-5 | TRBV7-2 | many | TGTGCCAGCAGGCCGACTAGCGGGAGCGAGACCCAGTACTTC | CASRPTSGSETQYF
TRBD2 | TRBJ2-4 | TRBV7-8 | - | TGTGCCAGCAGCAAAAGACTAGCGGGGCACAACATTCAGTACTTC | CASSKRLAGHNIQYF
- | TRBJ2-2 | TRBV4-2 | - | TGTGCCAGCAGCAAAACTAGCACTGGGGAGCTGTTTTTT | CASSKTSTGELFF
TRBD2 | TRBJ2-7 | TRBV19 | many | TGTGCCAGTACCTCGCAGGGAGCGGGAGGAATTAGGGAGCAGTACTTC | CASTSQGAGGIREQYF
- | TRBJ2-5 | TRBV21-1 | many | TGTGCCAGCAGCAAAGGGAGGGACACCCAAGAGACCCAGTACTTC | CASSKGRDTQETQYF
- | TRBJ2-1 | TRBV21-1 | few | TGTGCCAGCAGCAAAACCGGAGGCCTCATCAATGAGCAGTTCTTC | CASSKTGGLINEQFF
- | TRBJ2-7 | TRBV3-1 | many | TGTGCCAGCAGCCAAGTGGACAGCTACGAGCAGTACTTC | CASSQVDSYEQYF
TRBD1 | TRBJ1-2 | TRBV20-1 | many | TGCAGTGCCTCCGGGACAGGGGGCGTCTACTATGGCTACACCTTC | CSASGTGGVYYGYTF
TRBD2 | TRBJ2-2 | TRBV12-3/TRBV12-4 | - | TGTGCCAGCAGCTGGACTAGCGGGAGCCCCGGGGAGCTGTTTTTT | CASSWTSGSPGELFF
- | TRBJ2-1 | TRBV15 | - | TGTGCCACCAGCCAAGGATACTCCGTCAGCTCCTACAATGAGCAGTTCTTC | CATSQGYSVSSYNEQFF
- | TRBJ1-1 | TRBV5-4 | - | TGTGCCAGCAGCTTGATGGCAGCGAACACTGAAGCTTTCTTT | CASSLMAANTEAFF
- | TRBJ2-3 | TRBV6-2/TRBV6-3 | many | TGTGCCAGCAGCCGGGGACGGAACACAGATACGCAGTATTTT | CASSRGRNTDTQYF
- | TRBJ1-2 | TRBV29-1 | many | TGCAGCGTTGTCGGGGCCTATGGCTACACCTTC | CSVVGAYGYTF
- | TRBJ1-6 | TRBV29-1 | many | TGCAGCGTTAGTAGCTCCTATAATTCACCCCTCCACTTT | CSVSSSYNSPLHF
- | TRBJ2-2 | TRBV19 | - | TGTGCCAGTAGCAAAGAAGAACAGCTGTTTTTT | CASSKEEQLFF
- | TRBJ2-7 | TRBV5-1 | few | TGCGCCAGCAGGTATTCTATGGGAGTACTGGCCTACGAGCAGTACTTC | CASRYSMGVLAYEQYF
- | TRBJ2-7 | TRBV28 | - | TGTGCCAGCATCGGGGGTCTGGGAGAGCAGTACTTC | CASIGGLGEQYF
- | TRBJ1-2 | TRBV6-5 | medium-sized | TGTGCCAGCAGTTACGAGAGATCGGATGGCTACACCTTC | CASSYERSDGYTF
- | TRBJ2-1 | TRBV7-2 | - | TGTGCCAGCAGCCGAGGGTACAATGAGCAGTTCTTC | CASSRGYNEQFF
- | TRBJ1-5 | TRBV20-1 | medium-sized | TGCAGTGCTAGATCGGGGGGCGGGAGCAATCAGCCCCAGCATTTT | CSARSGGGSNQPQHF
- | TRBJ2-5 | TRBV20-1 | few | TGCAGTGCCCTTGGGGGGAGGGAGACCCAGTACTTC | CSALGGRETQYF
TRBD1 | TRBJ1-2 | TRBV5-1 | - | TGCGCCAGCAGCTTGGGGACAGGGTTAGGCTACACCTTC | CASSLGTGLGYTF
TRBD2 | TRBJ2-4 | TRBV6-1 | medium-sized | TGTGCCAGCAGTGAAGGGACTAGCGGGAGTTCCAAAAACATTCAGTACTTC | CASSEGTSGSSKNIQYF
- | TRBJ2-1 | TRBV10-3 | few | TGTGCCATCAGCGCCAGGGGGGGGGACCTCCAGTTCTTC | CAISARGGDLQFF
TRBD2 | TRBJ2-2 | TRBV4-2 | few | TGTGCCAGCAGTCCGGGACTAGCGGACACCGGGGAGCTGTTTTTT | CASSPGLADTGELFF
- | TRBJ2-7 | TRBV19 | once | TGTGTCAGTAGTATTACAGGGTTCCGATACGAGCAGTACTTC | CVSSITGFRYEQYF
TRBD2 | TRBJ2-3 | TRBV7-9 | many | TGTGCCAGCAGACCGCGGGCTAGCGGCCGCACAGATACGCAGTATTTT | CASRPRASGRTDTQYF
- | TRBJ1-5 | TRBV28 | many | TGTGCCAGCAGTTCCATGCAGGGGACCCATCAGCCCCAGCATTTT | CASSSMQGTHQPQHF
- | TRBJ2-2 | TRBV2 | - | TGTGCCAGCAGTGAAGGCAAGGGGAACACCGGGGAGCTGTTTTTT | CASSEGKGNTGELFF
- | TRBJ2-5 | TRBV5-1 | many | TGCGCCAGCAGCTTGGGGGCTCTTCAAGAGACCCAGTACTTC | CASSLGALQETQYF